The subject of this entry is one T cell receptor (beta chain). There are 14 residues in the CDR3. The germline V and J ends were trimmed by 6 bases and 3 bases, with 15 bases remaining between them. The germline V gene has CDR1 SQVTM and CDR2 ANQGSEA. The method was immunoSEQ multiplex PCR; TCRdb's version includes in-frame clones alone and lacks a portion of them. Here the sample spans 70,000 to 85,000 clones, around nine tenths being singletons. These data are taken from a study of blood T cell repertoires in COVID-19. Material: peripheral blood. The sequence derives from a man between 65 and 85 years old with active or convalescent COVID-19. This chain joins TRBV29-1 and TRBJ1-3, with D possibly being TRBD1 (6 bases). The DNA of the CDR3 is TGCAGCGTCCACACTCAGGGGCTTGGAAACACCATATATTTT. It specifies CSVHTQGLGNTIYF.